Listed below are T cell receptor beta chains from one sample, sequenced in a study of shared clonotypes between healthy human individuals. TCRdb keeps only in-frame clones here, not all; method: immunoSEQ multiplex PCR. The sample comprises about 2.3 million clones, more than 80% of which are singletons, and roughly 0.36% rests with the top ten. Sequencing was done on a sample of naive CD4+ T cells from PBMCs. The receptors here all came from a man aged 18 to 30 in good health. Some clones in this sample may be carry-over from other donors' samples. CDR3s include the opening cysteine and the closing phenylalanine or tryptophan. The D gene is left open where the match is weak. Clone size is not always given. Where it is, it says once, few, many or a class for expanded clones.

>TRBV19|12|-|TRBJ1-2|-
TGTGCCAGCGCGGTGACTAACTATGGCTACACCTTC
CASAVTNYGYTF
>TRBV10-2|14|TRBD1|TRBJ2-5|-
TGCGCCAGCACCCCGCCCGGGACAGAAGAGACCCAGTACTTC
CASTPPGTEETQYF
>TRBV9|13|TRBD2|TRBJ2-1|-
TGTGCCAGCAGCCCGTTAGCGGGAGGGCCCGAGTTCTTC
CASSPLAGGPEFF
>TRBV5-1|15|-|TRBJ1-6|-
TGCGCCAGCAGCTTGTTGCCAGGGGTCGATTCACCCCTCCACTTT
CASSLLPGVDSPLHF
>TRBV28|15|TRBD1|TRBJ1-1|-
TGTGCCAGCAGTCAGAAGACAGGGGAGGAGACTGAAGCTTTCTTT
CASSQKTGEETEAFF
>TRBV30|13|-|TRBJ1-1|few
TGTGCCTGGGGGCTTCTTGCGTACACTGAAGCTTTCTTT
CAWGLLAYTEAFF
>TRBV16|13|-|TRBJ2-2|-
TGTGCCAGCAGCCAATACCGTGCCGGGGAGCTGTTTTTT
CASSQYRAGELFF
>TRBV7-3|15|-|TRBJ2-3|-
TGTGCCAGCAGCTTAGGCAGGACTAGCACAGATACGCAGTATTTT
CASSLGRTSTDTQYF
>TRBV28|12|TRBD2|TRBJ2-7|once
TGTGCCAGCACTTCCGGGAGGTACGAGCAGTACTTC
CASTSGRYEQYF
>TRBV5-3|10|-|TRBJ1-1|-
TGTGCCAGAAGCGCTTACGAAGGGTTCTTT
CARSAYEGFF
>TRBV10-3|15|-|TRBJ2-7|once
TGTGCCATCAGTGAGTCAGGGCAGGGGTCCTACGAGCAGTACTTC
CAISESGQGSYEQYF